What follows is one T cell receptor beta chain and its context. The antigen is not known. Produced via immunoSEQ multiplex PCR; TCRdb's table is partial and in-frame only. The sample contains tens of thousands of clones, about 69% of which appear only once. With the ViraFEST assay, the study expanded antigen-specific CD4+ T cells using viral peptide pools, then sequenced them. At the end of around 11 days of culture, CD4+ T cells were isolated. In the vaccine recipients, nucleocapsid antibodies were negative and there was no prior SARS-CoV-2 infection. The sample belongs to a study of vaccination effects on CD4 cells after COVID-19. Study-wide background: Of the BNT162b2 and mRNA-1273 vaccines, participants received two doses of one or the other. Notes on the study in general: In vaccinees who were healthy, merely 1 out of 255 vaccine-induced clones cross-reacted with common cold coronaviruses.

The CDR3 extends over 14 amino acids. Germline V gives CDR1 SGDLS, CDR2 YYNGEE. The V segment lost 4 bases and the J segment 7 bases; nucleotides outside the gene matches: 8. Sequenced here: CD4+ T cells from PBMCs cultured with HCoV-NL63 spike peptides, sampled before COVID-19 vaccination. The receptor comes from a human donor who received a COVID-19 vaccine. The chain combines TRBV9 with TRBJ2-4; 7 bases align to TRBD1. In nucleotides, the CDR3 is TGTGCCAGCAGCTCCCGGGACAGTATGAACATTCAGTACTTC. Its protein is CASSSRDSMNIQYF.